This TCR beta chain was sequenced for a study of human T cells and chemical hapten exposure. Study-wide context: Skin on the upper inner arm, around 2 cm by around 2 cm in size, was sensitized with 2% DPC. Study-level findings and limits: Significantly more large CDR3 similarity clusters were formed by expanded TCRs than by controls.

TCRdb redid the calling of the RACE reads with MiXCR, one entry per CDR3 protein. The sample holds more than 30,000 distinct CDR3 sequences, approximately 6.3% seen once. The CDR3 totals 16 residues. CDR1 is MNHNY, CDR2 SVGAGI, per germline (reference sequence). Trimming removed 6 bases from V and 0 bases from J, with 14 bases in between. This clonotype was counted between two and nine times. Antigen unknown. Described time point: patch test 1, 2 weeks after DPC sensitization. The treatment here: therapeutic diphenylcyclopropenone sensitization with weekly scalp DPC. Unseparated into fractions, whole blood served as the source from which total RNA was extracted.

Source: whole blood, taken in connection with sensitization to the hapten diphenylcyclopropenone (DPC). The sequence derives from a woman younger than 45 with alopecia areata. Some clones in this sample may be carry-over from other donors' samples. The chain carries TRBV6-6 and TRBJ2-2, with D perhaps TRBD1 or TRBD2 (5 bases each). CDR3: CASSAQGPANTGELFF. DNA for the CDR3: TGTGCCAGCAGCGCCCAGGGACCGGCGAACACCGGGGAGCTGTTTTTT.